A single sample gave rise to the 3 T cell receptor beta chains below, sequenced in a study of T cells in Graves' hyperthyroidism and ophthalmopathy. Amplification yielded TCR beta CDR3 regions, with RNA transcripts as the source. The TCR CDR3 was amplified in a first-round RT-PCR using the HTBI primer set. TCRdb reprocessed the multiplex PCR reads with MiXCR, giving one entry per CDR3 protein. Here the sample spans more than 500,000 distinct CDR3 sequences, roughly 45% being singletons. The specimen was peripheral blood or thyroid tissue (not recorded which). Receptor source: an adult woman with Graves' disease, either hyperthyroidism or ophthalmopathy (not recorded which).

On this clonotype: The CDR3 does not close with the conserved phenylalanine or tryptophan, likely indicating a read error. This chain uses TRBV2 with TRBJ1-6; D is unresolved. The V gene lost 3 bases and the J gene lost 10 bases, with 13 bases spanning the gap. This CDR3 is 14 amino acids long. Germline V lookup: CDR1 SNHLY, CDR2 FYNNEI. The CDR3: CASSDRTGDSPLHS. The CDR3 DNA reads TGTGCCAGCAGTGACAGGACCGGCGACTCACCCCTCCACTCT.

This clonotype was recorded at least ten times. The chain links TRBV7-2 to TRBJ2-7; 9 nucleotides match TRBD2. The CDR3 spans 14 residues. V was clipped by 1 base and J by 3 bases; unmatched bases: 1. Germline lookup yields CDR1 SGHTA and CDR2 FQGNSA. The CDR3 loop reads CASSLVAGVYEQYF. The CDR3 DNA sequence: TGTGCCAGCAGCTTAGTAGCGGGAGTCTACGAGCAGTACTTC.

This clonotype was seen repeatedly, ten times or more. V usage is TRBV5-1 and J usage is TRBJ2-5; tentative D call: TRBD2 (7 bases). The V gene lost 4 bases and the J gene lost 9 bases, with 16 bases spanning the gap. Germline CDR1 reads SGHRS; CDR2 reads YFSETQ. This CDR3 has 13 amino acids. The CDR3 here is CASSPDKGGAQYF. The CDR3 DNA reads as TGCGCCAGCAGCCCTGACAAGGGGGGGGCCCAGTACTTC.